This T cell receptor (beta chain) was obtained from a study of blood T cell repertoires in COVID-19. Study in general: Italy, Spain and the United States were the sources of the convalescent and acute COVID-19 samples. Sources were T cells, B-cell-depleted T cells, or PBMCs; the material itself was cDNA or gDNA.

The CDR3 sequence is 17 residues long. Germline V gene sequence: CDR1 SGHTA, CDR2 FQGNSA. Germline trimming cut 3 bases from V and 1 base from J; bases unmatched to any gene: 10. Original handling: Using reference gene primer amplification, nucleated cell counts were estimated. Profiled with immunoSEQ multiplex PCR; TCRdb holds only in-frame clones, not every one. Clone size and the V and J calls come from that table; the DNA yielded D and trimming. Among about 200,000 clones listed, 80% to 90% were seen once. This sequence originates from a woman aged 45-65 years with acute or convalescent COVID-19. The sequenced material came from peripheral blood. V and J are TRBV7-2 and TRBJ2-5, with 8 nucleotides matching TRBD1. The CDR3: CASSFRRGQAFQETQYF. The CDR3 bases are TGTGCCAGCAGCTTTCGTCGGGGACAGGCCTTCCAAGAGACCCAGTACTTC.